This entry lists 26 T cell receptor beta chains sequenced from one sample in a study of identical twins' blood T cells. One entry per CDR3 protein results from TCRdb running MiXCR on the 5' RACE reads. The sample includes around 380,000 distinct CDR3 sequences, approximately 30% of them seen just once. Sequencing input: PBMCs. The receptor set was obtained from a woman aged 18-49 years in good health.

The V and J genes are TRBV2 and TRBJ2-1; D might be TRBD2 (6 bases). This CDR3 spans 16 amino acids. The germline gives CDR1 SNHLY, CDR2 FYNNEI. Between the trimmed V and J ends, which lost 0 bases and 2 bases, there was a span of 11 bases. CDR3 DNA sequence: TGTGCCAGCAGTGAAGCGCAGGGACTGGCCTACAATGAGCAGTTCTTC. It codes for CASSEAQGLAYNEQFF.

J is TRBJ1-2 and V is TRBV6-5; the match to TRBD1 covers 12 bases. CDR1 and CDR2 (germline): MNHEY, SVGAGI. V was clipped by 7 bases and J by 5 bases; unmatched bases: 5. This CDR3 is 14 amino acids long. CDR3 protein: CASKGQGARYGYTF. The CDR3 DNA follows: TGTGCCAGCAAGGGACAGGGGGCACGGTATGGCTACACCTTC.

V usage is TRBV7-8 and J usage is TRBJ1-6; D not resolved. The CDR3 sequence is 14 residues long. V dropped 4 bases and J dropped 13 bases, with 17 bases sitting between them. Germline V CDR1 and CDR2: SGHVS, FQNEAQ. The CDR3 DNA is TGTGCCAGCAGCTCAGGTGCCCCGGAGGGCCCCCTCCACTTT. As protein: CASSSGAPEGPLHF.

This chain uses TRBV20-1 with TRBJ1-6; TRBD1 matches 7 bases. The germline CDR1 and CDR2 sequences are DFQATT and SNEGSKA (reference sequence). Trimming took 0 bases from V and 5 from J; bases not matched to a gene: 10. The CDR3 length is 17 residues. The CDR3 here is CSARDKGAERHNSPLHF. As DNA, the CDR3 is TGCAGTGCTAGAGATAAGGGGGCAGAACGACATAATTCACCCCTCCACTTT.

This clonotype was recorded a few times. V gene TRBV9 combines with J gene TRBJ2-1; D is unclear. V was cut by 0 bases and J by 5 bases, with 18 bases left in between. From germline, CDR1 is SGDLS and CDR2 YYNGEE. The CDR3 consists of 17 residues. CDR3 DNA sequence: TGTGCCAGCAGCGTAGCTCTTTCGCTAGATATTCACAATGAGCAGTTCTTC. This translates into CASSVALSLDIHNEQFF.

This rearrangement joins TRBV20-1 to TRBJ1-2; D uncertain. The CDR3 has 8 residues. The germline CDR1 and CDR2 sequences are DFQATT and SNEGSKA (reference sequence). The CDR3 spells CPNYGYTF. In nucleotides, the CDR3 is TGCCCTAACTATGGCTACACCTTC.

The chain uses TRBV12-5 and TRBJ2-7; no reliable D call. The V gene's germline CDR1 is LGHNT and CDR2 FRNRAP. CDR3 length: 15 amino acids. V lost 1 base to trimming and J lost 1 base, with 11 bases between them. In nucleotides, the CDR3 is TGTGCTAGTGGTTTGGAATCAGTAAGATCCTACGAGCAGTACTTC. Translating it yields CASGLESVRSYEQYF.

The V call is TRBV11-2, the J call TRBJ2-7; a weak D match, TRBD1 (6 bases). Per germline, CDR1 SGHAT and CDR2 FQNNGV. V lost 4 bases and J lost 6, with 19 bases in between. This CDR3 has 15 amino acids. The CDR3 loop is CASSSLRQEPFEQYF. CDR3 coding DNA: TGTGCCAGCAGCTCCCTTCGACAGGAGCCCTTCGAGCAGTACTTC.

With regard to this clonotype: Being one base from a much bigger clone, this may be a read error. This chain's CDR3 is CSVRDGNQPHHF. The CDR3 bases are TGCAGCGTTCGAGATGGGAATCAGCCCCATCATTTT. The J gene is TRBJ1-5, the V gene TRBV29-1; no firm D call. The CDR3 runs 12 residues. Germline loops: CDR1 SQVTM, CDR2 ANQGSEA.

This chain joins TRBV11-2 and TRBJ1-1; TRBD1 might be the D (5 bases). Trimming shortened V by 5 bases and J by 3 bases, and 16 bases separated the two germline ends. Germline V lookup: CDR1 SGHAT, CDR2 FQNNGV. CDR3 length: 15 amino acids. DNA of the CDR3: TGTGCCAGCAGCCCCCGGCGGGGGGTGGACACTGAAGCTTTCTTT. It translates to CASSPRRGVDTEAFF.

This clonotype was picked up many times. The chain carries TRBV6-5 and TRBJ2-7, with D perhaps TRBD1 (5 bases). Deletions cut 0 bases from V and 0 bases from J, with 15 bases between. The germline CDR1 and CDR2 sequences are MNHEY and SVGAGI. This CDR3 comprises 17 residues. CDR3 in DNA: TGTGCCAGCAGTTACTCTTTCTCGAGACAGTTCTCCTACGAGCAGTACTTC. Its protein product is CASSYSFSRQFSYEQYF.

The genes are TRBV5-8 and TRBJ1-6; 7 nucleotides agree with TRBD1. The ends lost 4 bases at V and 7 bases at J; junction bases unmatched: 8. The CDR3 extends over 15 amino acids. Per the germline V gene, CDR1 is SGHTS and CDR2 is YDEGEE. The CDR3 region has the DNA TGTGCCAGCAGCGGACGACAGGGACCGAATTCACCCCTCCACTTT. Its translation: CASSGRQGPNSPLHF.

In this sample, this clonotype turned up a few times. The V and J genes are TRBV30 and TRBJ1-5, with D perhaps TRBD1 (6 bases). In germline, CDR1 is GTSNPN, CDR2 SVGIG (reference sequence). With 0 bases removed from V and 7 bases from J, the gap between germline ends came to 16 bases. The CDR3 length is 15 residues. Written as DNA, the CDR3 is TGTGCCTGGAGTGTACTTGACAGGCCCAGGCAGCCCCAGCATTTT. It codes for CAWSVLDRPRQPQHF.

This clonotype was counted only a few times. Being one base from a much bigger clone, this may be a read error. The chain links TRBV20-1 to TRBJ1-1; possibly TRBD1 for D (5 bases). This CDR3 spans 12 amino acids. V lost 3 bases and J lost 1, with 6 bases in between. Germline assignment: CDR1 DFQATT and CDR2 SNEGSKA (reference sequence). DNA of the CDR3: TGCAGTGCTAGTCAGGGGAACACTGAAGCTTTCTTT. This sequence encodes CSASQGNTEAFF.

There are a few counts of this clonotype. The CDR3 protein is CASAPAIENTEAFF. CDR3 coding DNA: TGTGCCAGCGCACCGGCGATAGAGAACACTGAAGCTTTCTTT. V is TRBV11-3 and J is TRBJ1-1, with no clear D. This CDR3 contains 14 residues. Germline CDR1 reads SGHNT; CDR2 reads YENEEA. V was cut by 8 bases and J by 1 base, with 14 bases left in between.

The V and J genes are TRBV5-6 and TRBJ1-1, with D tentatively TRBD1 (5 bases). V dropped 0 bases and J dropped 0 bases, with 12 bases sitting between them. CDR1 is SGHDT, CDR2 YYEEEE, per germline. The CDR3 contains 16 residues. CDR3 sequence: CASSLGRVQVNTEAFF. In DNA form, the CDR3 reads TGTGCCAGCAGCTTGGGCAGGGTGCAGGTGAACACTGAAGCTTTCTTT.

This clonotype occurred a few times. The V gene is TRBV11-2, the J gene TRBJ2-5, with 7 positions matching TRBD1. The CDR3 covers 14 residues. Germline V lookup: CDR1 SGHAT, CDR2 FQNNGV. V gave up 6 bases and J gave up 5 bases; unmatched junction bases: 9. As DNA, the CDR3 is TGTGCCAGCAGGGGCTCGACAGGGAAGGAGACCCAGTACTTC. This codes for CASRGSTGKETQYF.

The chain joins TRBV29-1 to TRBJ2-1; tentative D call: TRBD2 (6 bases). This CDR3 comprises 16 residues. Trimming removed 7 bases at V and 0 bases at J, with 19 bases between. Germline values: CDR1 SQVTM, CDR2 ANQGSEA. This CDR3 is CSAAGWGLSSYNEQFF. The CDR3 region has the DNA TGCAGCGCTGCGGGATGGGGGTTGAGCTCCTACAATGAGCAGTTCTTC.

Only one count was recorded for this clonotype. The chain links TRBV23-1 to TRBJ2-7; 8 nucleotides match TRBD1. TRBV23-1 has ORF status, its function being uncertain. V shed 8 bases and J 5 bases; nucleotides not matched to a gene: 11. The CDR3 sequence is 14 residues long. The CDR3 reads CASGRGQGINEQYF. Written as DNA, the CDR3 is TGCGCCAGCGGTAGAGGACAGGGAATTAACGAGCAGTACTTC.

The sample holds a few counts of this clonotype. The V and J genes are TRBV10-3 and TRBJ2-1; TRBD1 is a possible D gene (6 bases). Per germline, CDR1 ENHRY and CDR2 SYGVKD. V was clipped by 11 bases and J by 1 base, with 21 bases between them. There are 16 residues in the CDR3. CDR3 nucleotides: TGTGCCTCGCAATCCCCAGGGGTGGGGTCCTACAATGAGCAGTTCTTC. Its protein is CASQSPGVGSYNEQFF.

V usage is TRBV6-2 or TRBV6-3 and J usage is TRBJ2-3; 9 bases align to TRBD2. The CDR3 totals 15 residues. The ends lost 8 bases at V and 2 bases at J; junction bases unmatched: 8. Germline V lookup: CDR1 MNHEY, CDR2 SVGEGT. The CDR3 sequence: CASPPSSGDTDTQYF. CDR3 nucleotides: TGTGCCAGCCCCCCCTCTAGCGGGGACACAGATACGCAGTATTTT.

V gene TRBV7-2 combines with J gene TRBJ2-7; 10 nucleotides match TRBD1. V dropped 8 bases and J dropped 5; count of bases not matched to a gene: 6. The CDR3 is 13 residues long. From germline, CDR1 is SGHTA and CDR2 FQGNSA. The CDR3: CASLRDRGNEQYF. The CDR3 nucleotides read TGTGCCAGCCTCCGGGACAGGGGTAACGAGCAGTACTTC. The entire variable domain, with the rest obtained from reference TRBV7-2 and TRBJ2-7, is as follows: GAGVSQSPSNKVTEKGKDVELRCDPISGHTALYWYRQSLGQGLEFLIYFQGNSAPDKSGLPSDRFSAERTGGSVSTLTIQRTQQEDSAVYLCASLRDRGNEQYFGPGTRLTVT.

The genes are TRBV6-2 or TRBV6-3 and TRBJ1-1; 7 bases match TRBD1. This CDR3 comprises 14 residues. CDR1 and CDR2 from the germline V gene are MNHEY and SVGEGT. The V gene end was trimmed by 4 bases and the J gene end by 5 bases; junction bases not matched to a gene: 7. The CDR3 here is CASSFRDSKTEAFF. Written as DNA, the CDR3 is TGTGCCAGCAGTTTTCGGGACAGCAAAACTGAAGCTTTCTTT.

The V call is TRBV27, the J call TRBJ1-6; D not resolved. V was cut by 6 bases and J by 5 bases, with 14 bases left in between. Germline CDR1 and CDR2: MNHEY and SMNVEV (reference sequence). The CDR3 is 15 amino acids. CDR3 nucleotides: TGTGCCAGCAGACCCGACGGTGTGGATAATTCACCCCTCCACTTT. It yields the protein CASRPDGVDNSPLHF.

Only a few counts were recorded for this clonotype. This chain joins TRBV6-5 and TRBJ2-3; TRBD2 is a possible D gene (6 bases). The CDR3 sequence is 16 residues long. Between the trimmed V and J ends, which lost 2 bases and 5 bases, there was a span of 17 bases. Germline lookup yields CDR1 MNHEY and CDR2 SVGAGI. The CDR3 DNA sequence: TGTGCCAGCAGTTACGTTGGGACTGGAGCGGGAGATACGCAGTATTTT. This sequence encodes CASSYVGTGAGDTQYF.

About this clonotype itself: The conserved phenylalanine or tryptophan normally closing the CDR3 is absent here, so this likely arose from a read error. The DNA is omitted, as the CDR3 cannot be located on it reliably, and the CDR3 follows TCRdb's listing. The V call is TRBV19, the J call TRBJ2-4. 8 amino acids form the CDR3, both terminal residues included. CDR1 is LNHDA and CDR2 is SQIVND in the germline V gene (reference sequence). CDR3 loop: CASSVRPI.